Listed below are T cell receptor beta chains from one sample, sequenced in a study of OX40 agonist ivuxolimab in advanced cancers. Generated by immunoSEQ multiplex PCR, the TCRdb table keeps only in-frame clones and is missing some. The table includes over 60,000 clones, 89% detected once. This specimen was CD4+ or CD8+ T cells sorted from blood, taken in a trial of the OX40 agonist ivuxolimab. The receptors stem from an adult with an advanced solid tumor such as melanoma, head and neck, liver or kidney cancer. Both conserved end residues are part of each CDR3. Each record gives: D gene, V gene, clone size, CDR3 length, J gene, CDR3 DNA, CDR3 protein. A D gene is named only where the DNA matches it firmly. Not all rows give a size; the values are once, few, many and, for expanded clones, a class.

d_gene: -; v_gene: TRBV29-1; abundance: -; len: 14; j_gene: TRBJ2-3; CDR3nt: TGCAGCGTTGTGACGTGGGAAGGAACAGATACGCAGTATTTT; CDR3aa: CSVVTWEGTDTQYF
d_gene: -; v_gene: TRBV7-9; abundance: -; len: 16; j_gene: TRBJ1-2; CDR3nt: TGTGCCAGCAGCTTATTCACAGGGATTGATACCTATGGCTACACCTTC; CDR3aa: CASSLFTGIDTYGYTF
d_gene: -; v_gene: TRBV6-8; abundance: -; len: 14; j_gene: TRBJ2-7; CDR3nt: TGTGCCAGCCCTCCCCCCCCATTCTCCTACGAGCAGTACTTC; CDR3aa: CASPPPPFSYEQYF
d_gene: -; v_gene: TRBV7-2; abundance: -; len: 14; j_gene: TRBJ1-2; CDR3nt: TGTGCCAGCAGCTTAGGGGGGCAGGACTATGGCTACACCTTC; CDR3aa: CASSLGGQDYGYTF
d_gene: -; v_gene: TRBV18; abundance: -; len: 12; j_gene: TRBJ2-5; CDR3nt: TGTGCCAGCTCAGGGCAGCAAGAGACCCAGTACTTC; CDR3aa: CASSGQQETQYF
d_gene: -; v_gene: TRBV6-5; abundance: -; len: 12; j_gene: TRBJ1-2; CDR3nt: TGTGCCAGCAGCCTACAGGGAATTGGCTACACCTTC; CDR3aa: CASSLQGIGYTF
d_gene: -; v_gene: TRBV15; abundance: -; len: 13; j_gene: TRBJ2-7; CDR3nt: TGTGCCACCAGCAGAGATCGGCAGGGAGAGCAGTACTTC; CDR3aa: CATSRDRQGEQYF
d_gene: TRBD1; v_gene: TRBV7-2; abundance: -; len: 14; j_gene: TRBJ2-7; CDR3nt: TGTGCCAGCAGCCGTGGGACAGGGACCTACGAGCAGTACTTC; CDR3aa: CASSRGTGTYEQYF
d_gene: -; v_gene: TRBV2; abundance: -; len: 15; j_gene: TRBJ2-5; CDR3nt: TGTGCCAGCAGTGAATGGGACTTACAAAAAGGGACCCAGTACTTC; CDR3aa: CASSEWDLQKGTQYF
d_gene: -; v_gene: TRBV5-1; abundance: -; len: 14; j_gene: TRBJ2-5; CDR3nt: TGCGCCAGCGGGCCTGAAGAACGCGCGGAGACCCAGTACTTC; CDR3aa: CASGPEERAETQYF
d_gene: -; v_gene: TRBV25-1; abundance: -; len: 13; j_gene: TRBJ2-7; CDR3nt: TGTGCCAGCCAATCACCCCCACCCTACGAGCAGTACTTC; CDR3aa: CASQSPPPYEQYF
d_gene: TRBD1; v_gene: TRBV28; abundance: -; len: 13; j_gene: TRBJ1-4; CDR3nt: TGTGCCAGCAGTCGGGACAGGGACGAAAAACTGTTTTTT; CDR3aa: CASSRDRDEKLFF
d_gene: -; v_gene: TRBV5-1; abundance: -; len: 14; j_gene: TRBJ2-7; CDR3nt: TGCGCCAGCAGCTCTGGACAGCGGGCCTACGAGCAGTACTTC; CDR3aa: CASSSGQRAYEQYF
d_gene: TRBD1; v_gene: TRBV25-1; abundance: -; len: 15; j_gene: TRBJ1-1; CDR3nt: TGTGCCAGCAGTGAATCCGGGACAGGCGGCACTGAAGCTTTCTTT; CDR3aa: CASSESGTGGTEAFF
d_gene: -; v_gene: TRBV5-1; abundance: -; len: 14; j_gene: TRBJ1-2; CDR3nt: TGCGCCAGCAGCTTGCACACACAGAACTATGGCTACACCTTC; CDR3aa: CASSLHTQNYGYTF
d_gene: -; v_gene: TRBV7-9; abundance: -; len: 15; j_gene: TRBJ2-1; CDR3nt: TGTGCCAGCAGCTTAGACTTAGGATCCTACAATGAGCAGTTCTTC; CDR3aa: CASSLDLGSYNEQFF
d_gene: TRBD2; v_gene: TRBV7-8; abundance: -; len: 15; j_gene: TRBJ2-7; CDR3nt: TGTGCCAGCAGCTTACCACTAGCGGGAGGGACCGAGCAGTACTTC; CDR3aa: CASSLPLAGGTEQYF
d_gene: -; v_gene: TRBV29-1; abundance: -; len: 14; j_gene: TRBJ2-3; CDR3nt: TGCAGCGTTGAGCTAACCGGGACCCCAGATACGCAGTATTTT; CDR3aa: CSVELTGTPDTQYF
d_gene: TRBD1; v_gene: TRBV19; abundance: -; len: 14; j_gene: TRBJ2-4; CDR3nt: TGTGCCAGTAGTATTGACAGGGACCGCAACATTCAGTACTTC; CDR3aa: CASSIDRDRNIQYF
d_gene: -; v_gene: TRBV25-1; abundance: few; len: 13; j_gene: TRBJ1-1; CDR3nt: TGTGCCAGCAGTGAAGGTGAGAACACTGAAGCTTTCTTT; CDR3aa: CASSEGENTEAFF
d_gene: TRBD1; v_gene: TRBV15; abundance: -; len: 13; j_gene: TRBJ2-5; CDR3nt: TGTGCCACCAGCTCAAACAGGGGGGAGACCCAGTACTTC; CDR3aa: CATSSNRGETQYF
d_gene: -; v_gene: TRBV2; abundance: -; len: 14; j_gene: TRBJ2-7; CDR3nt: TGTGCCAGCAGTGAGGGCTATTTCTCCTACGAGCAGTACTTC; CDR3aa: CASSEGYFSYEQYF
d_gene: -; v_gene: TRBV2; abundance: few; len: 15; j_gene: TRBJ2-1; CDR3nt: TGTGCCAGCAGTGAACAACCGGGAGCCTACAATGAGCAGTTCTTC; CDR3aa: CASSEQPGAYNEQFF
d_gene: TRBD1; v_gene: TRBV6-1; abundance: once; len: 15; j_gene: TRBJ2-4; CDR3nt: TGTGCCAGCAACGGGGCAGGGGGTTCCAAAAACATTCAGTACTTC; CDR3aa: CASNGAGGSKNIQYF
d_gene: -; v_gene: TRBV4-3; abundance: few; len: 14; j_gene: TRBJ2-2; CDR3nt: TGCGCCAGCAGCCACCACACAAGGGCCGGGGAGCTGTTTTTT; CDR3aa: CASSHHTRAGELFF
d_gene: -; v_gene: TRBV27; abundance: once; len: 13; j_gene: TRBJ2-7; CDR3nt: TGTGCCAGCAGTCTACAGGCGTCCTACGAGCAGTACTTC; CDR3aa: CASSLQASYEQYF
d_gene: -; v_gene: TRBV9; abundance: -; len: 20; j_gene: TRBJ2-6; CDR3nt: TGTGCCAGCAGCGTAGGGGGTTTCGGCGGTTTCAGCTCTGGGGCCAACGTCCTGACTTTC; CDR3aa: CASSVGGFGGFSSGANVLTF
d_gene: TRBD1; v_gene: TRBV7-2; abundance: -; len: 15; j_gene: TRBJ2-1; CDR3nt: TGTGCCAGCAGCCCCAGGGGACAGGGAGGGAATGAGCAGTTCTTC; CDR3aa: CASSPRGQGGNEQFF
d_gene: -; v_gene: TRBV18; abundance: -; len: 14; j_gene: TRBJ1-1; CDR3nt: TGTGCCAGCTCACCATCGGGGAGGGACACTGAAGCTTTCTTT; CDR3aa: CASSPSGRDTEAFF
d_gene: TRBD2; v_gene: TRBV25-1; abundance: -; len: 16; j_gene: TRBJ2-3; CDR3nt: TGTGCCAGCAGTGAATCCCCTAGCGGGAGGTCAGATACGCAGTATTTT; CDR3aa: CASSESPSGRSDTQYF
d_gene: TRBD2; v_gene: TRBV5-6; abundance: once; len: 15; j_gene: TRBJ2-7; CDR3nt: TGTGCCAGCAGCTTAGGGAGCGGGAGCTCCTACGAGCAGTACTTC; CDR3aa: CASSLGSGSSYEQYF
d_gene: -; v_gene: TRBV11-3; abundance: -; len: 18; j_gene: TRBJ2-3; CDR3nt: TGTGCCAGCAGCTCCCCCGCGAGGAATTTGGAGAACACAGATACGCAGTATTTT; CDR3aa: CASSSPARNLENTDTQYF
d_gene: TRBD1; v_gene: TRBV6-1; abundance: -; len: 15; j_gene: TRBJ1-5; CDR3nt: TGTGCCAGCAGTGAAGCGCTACAGGGGTTTCAGCCCCAGCATTTT; CDR3aa: CASSEALQGFQPQHF